This TCR beta chain was identified in a study of T cells after yellow fever vaccination. Trimming removed 6 bases from V and 8 bases from J; junction bases left unmatched: 12. Germline CDR1 is SQVTM and CDR2 is ANQGSEA. This CDR3 region has 14 residues. A 5'RACE template-switching step, the method used to make TCR cDNA, added a universal primer site and UMIs. TCRdb redid the calling of the 5' RACE reads with MiXCR, one entry per CDR3 protein. This sample has more than 20,000 distinct CDR3 sequences, with approximately 5% found just once. This clonotype was observed many times. Sequences were derived from PBMCs, either bulk or a sorted T-cell subset (CD4+, CD8+, memory, or dextramer-sorted; not recorded which), sampled 15 days after the yellow fever booster vaccination. The genes are TRBV29-1 and TRBJ2-1, with TRBD2 identical over 8 bases. The receptor was isolated from a man younger than 40 who received the YFV17D yellow fever vaccine. In DNA form, the CDR3 reads TGCAGCGTCGCCGGACTAGCCATCCACGATGAGCAGTTCTTC. Translated: CSVAGLAIHDEQFF.